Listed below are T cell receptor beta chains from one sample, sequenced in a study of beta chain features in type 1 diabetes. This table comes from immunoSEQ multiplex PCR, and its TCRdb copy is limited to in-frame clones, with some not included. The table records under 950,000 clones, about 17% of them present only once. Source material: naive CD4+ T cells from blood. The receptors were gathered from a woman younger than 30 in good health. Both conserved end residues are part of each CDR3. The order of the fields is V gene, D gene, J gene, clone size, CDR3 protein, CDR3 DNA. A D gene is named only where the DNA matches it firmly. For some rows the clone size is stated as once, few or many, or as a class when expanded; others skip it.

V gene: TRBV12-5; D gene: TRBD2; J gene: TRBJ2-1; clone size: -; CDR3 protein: CASGTSGGEQFF; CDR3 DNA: TGTGCTAGTGGGACTAGCGGCGGTGAGCAGTTCTTC
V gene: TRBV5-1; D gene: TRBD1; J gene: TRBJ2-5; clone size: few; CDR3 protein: CASSLTGATETQYF; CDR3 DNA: TGCGCCAGCAGCTTGACAGGGGCCACAGAGACCCAGTACTTC
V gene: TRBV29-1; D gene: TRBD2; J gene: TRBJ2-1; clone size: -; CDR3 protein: CSVRAGLAYNEQFF; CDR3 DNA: TGCAGCGTTAGGGCAGGACTAGCGTACAATGAGCAGTTCTTC
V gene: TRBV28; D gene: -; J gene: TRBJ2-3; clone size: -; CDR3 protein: CASSYDLLGAQYF; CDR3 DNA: TGTGCCAGCAGCTATGACCTACTCGGGGCGCAGTATTTT
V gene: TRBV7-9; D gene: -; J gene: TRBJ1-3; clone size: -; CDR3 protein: CASSQNPVSGNTIYF; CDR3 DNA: TGTGCCAGCAGCCAGAACCCAGTCTCTGGAAACACCATATATTTT
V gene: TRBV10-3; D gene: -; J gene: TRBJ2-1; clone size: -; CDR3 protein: CAISESNEQFF; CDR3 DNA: TGTGCCATCAGTGAATCAAATGAGCAGTTCTTC
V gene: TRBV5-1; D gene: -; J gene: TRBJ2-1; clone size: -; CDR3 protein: CASSLRFDTSYNEQFF; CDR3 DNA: TGCGCCAGCAGCTTGAGATTTGACACCTCCTACAATGAGCAGTTCTTC
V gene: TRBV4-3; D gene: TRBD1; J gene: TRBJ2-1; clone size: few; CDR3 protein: CASSPRPIDRGRQFF; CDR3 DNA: TGCGCCAGCAGCCCCAGACCTATAGACAGGGGGCGGCAGTTCTTC
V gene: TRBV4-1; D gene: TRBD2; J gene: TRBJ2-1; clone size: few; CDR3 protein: CASSQASGRRYNEQFF; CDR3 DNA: TGCGCCAGCAGCCAAGCTAGCGGGAGGAGATACAATGAGCAGTTCTTC
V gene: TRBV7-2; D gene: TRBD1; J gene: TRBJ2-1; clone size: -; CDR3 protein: CASSPGQGPYEQFF; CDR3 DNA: TGTGCCAGCAGCCCGGGACAGGGCCCCTATGAGCAGTTCTTC